These 25 T cell receptor beta chains share one sample of origin, sequenced in a study of T cells in Graves' hyperthyroidism and ophthalmopathy. Researchers took RNA transcripts and amplified the TCR beta CDR3 regions from them. Carried out on the TCR CDR3, a first-round RT-PCR used the HTBI primer set. TCRdb reanalysed the multiplex PCR reads using MiXCR and keeps one entry per CDR3 protein. The profile shows about 200,000 distinct CDR3 sequences, about 17% of them singletons. The sequenced material came from blood. These receptors were taken from a woman aged 45-60 years with Graves' hyperthyroidism.

This clonotype was counted a few times. The chain joins TRBV19 to TRBJ2-5; 12 positions match TRBD2. The CDR3 covers 15 residues. Per the germline V gene, CDR1 is LNHDA and CDR2 is SQIVND (reference sequence). V shed 1 base and J 3 bases; nucleotides not matched to a gene: 0. CDR3 bases: TGTGCCAGTAGTATAGGACTAGCGGGGGAAGAGACCCAGTACTTC. Translated: CASSIGLAGEETQYF.

The chain combines TRBV4-2 with TRBJ2-1; possibly TRBD2 for D (5 bases). The CDR3 has 16 amino acids. V lost 0 bases and J 2 bases, leaving 11 bases between the germline ends. Germline CDR1 and CDR2: LGHNA and YNFKEQ. The CDR3 DNA reads as TGTGCCAGCAGCCAAGAGAGGGTAGGGCCCTACAATGAGCAGTTCTTC. Its protein is CASSQERVGPYNEQFF.

This clonotype was counted at least ten times. The rearrangement links TRBV30 to TRBJ2-1; TRBD2 aligns across 9 bases. The V gene end was trimmed by 0 bases and the J gene end by 5 bases; junction bases not matched to a gene: 5. CDR1 is GTSNPN and CDR2 is SVGIG in the germline V gene (reference sequence). This CDR3 region has 15 residues. CDR3 nucleotide sequence: TGTGCCTGGAGTGTTCGACTAGCGGATGACAATGAGCAGTTCTTC. It encodes CAWSVRLADDNEQFF. Looking up the rest from reference TRBV30 and TRBJ2-1 gives the full variable domain: SQTIHQWPATLVQPVGSPLSLECTVEGTSNPNLYWYRQAAGRGLQLLFYSVGIGQISSEVPQNLSASRPQDRQFILSSKKLLLSDSGFYLCAWSVRLADDNEQFFGPGTRLTVL.

This clonotype was counted between two and nine times. The chain employs TRBV7-9 and TRBJ2-7, with TRBD1 matching over 7 bases. This CDR3 contains 13 residues. V lost 2 bases to trimming and J lost 6 bases; unmatched junction nucleotides: 4. From germline, CDR1 is SEHNR and CDR2 FQNEAQ (reference sequence). Here the CDR3 DNA reads TGTGCCAGCAGCTTACCAGACAGGGTCGAGCAGTACTTC. Translating it yields CASSLPDRVEQYF.

The rearrangement joins TRBV7-3 to TRBJ2-5; maybe TRBD1 (6 bases). The germline CDR1 and CDR2 sequences are SGHTA and FQGTGA. The CDR3 totals 17 residues. Trimming shortened V by 5 bases and J by 4 bases, and 23 bases separated the two germline ends. The DNA of the CDR3 is TGTGCCAGCAGCCGAGGCCCCCGAGGGGGTGAAGGAGAGACCCAGTACTTC. Translated: CASSRGPRGGEGETQYF.

The CDR3 bases are TGTGCCAGTAGTACCCCAGGGAGGGTAGCCAAAAACATTCAGTACTTC. Protein sequence: CASSTPGRVAKNIQYF. J is TRBJ2-4 and V is TRBV19; TRBD2 aligns across 7 bases. This CDR3 spans 16 amino acids. Germline trimming cut 4 bases from V and 0 bases from J; bases unmatched to any gene: 6. Germline-derived CDR1 and CDR2 are LNHDA and SQIVND (reference sequence).

The chain carries TRBV19 and TRBJ1-5; D is ambiguous. Germline V gene data show CDR1 as LNHDA and CDR2 as SQIVND (reference sequence). This CDR3 is 13 amino acids long. V lost 8 bases, J lost 8 bases, and 16 bases lay in between. The DNA of the CDR3 is TGTGCCAGTCAACGGCGGGTCTCGGAGCCCCAGCATTTT. Encoded protein: CASQRRVSEPQHF. Using reference TRBV19 and TRBJ1-5 for the parts outside the CDR3, the full variable domain is DGGITQSPKYLFRKEGQNVTLSCEQNLNHDAMYWYRQDPGQGLRLIYYSQIVNDFQKGDIAEGYSVSREKKESFPLTVTSAQKNPTAFYLCASQRRVSEPQHFGDGTRLSIL.

This clonotype appeared a few times. V gene TRBV18 combines with J gene TRBJ1-4; D is unresolved. This CDR3 contains 12 residues. Germline V lookup: CDR1 KGHSH, CDR2 LQKENI. The V gene lost 2 bases and the J gene lost 6 bases, with 4 bases spanning the gap. CDR3 loop: CASSPRDEKLFF. CDR3 coding DNA: TGTGCCAGCTCACCAAGGGATGAAAAACTGTTTTTT.

This clonotype occurred many times. The chain employs TRBV6-5 and TRBJ2-7; TRBD1 aligns across 9 bases. The CDR3 extends over 15 amino acids. Germline CDR1 is MNHEY and CDR2 is SVGAGI. V shed 0 bases and J 3 bases; nucleotides not matched to a gene: 3. DNA for the CDR3: TGTGCCAGCAGTTACTCCCGGACAGGGGACTACGAGCAGTACTTC. This translates into CASSYSRTGDYEQYF.

This clonotype was picked up many times. The gene calls are TRBV11-2 and TRBJ2-1; D gene unclear. Germline CDR1 and CDR2: SGHAT and FQNNGV. The CDR3 runs 18 residues. V was cut by 5 bases and J by 1 base, with 21 bases left in between. The CDR3 region is CASSHLPGRYQSYNEQFF. The CDR3 DNA reads as TGTGCCAGCAGCCACTTGCCGGGCCGCTACCAGTCCTACAATGAGCAGTTCTTC. The complete variable domain, with remaining parts taken from reference TRBV11-2 and TRBJ2-1, reads EAGVAQSPRYKIIEKRQSVAFWCNPISGHATLYWYQQILGQGPKLLIQFQNNGVVDDSQLPKDRFSAERLKGVDSTLKIQPAKLEDSAVYLCASSHLPGRYQSYNEQFFGPGTRLTVL.

This chain connects TRBV12-3 or TRBV12-4 to TRBJ2-4, with 8 bases that match TRBD1. Trimming cost V 5 bases and J 0 bases; bases outside gene matches: 6. The CDR3 covers 16 residues. The DNA of the CDR3 is TGTGCCAGCAGTCTCAGGACAGGGATAGCCAAAAACATTCAGTACTTC. Its protein product is CASSLRTGIAKNIQYF.

The rearrangement uses TRBV3-1 and TRBJ2-7; D gene uncertain. Germline V CDR1 and CDR2: LGHDT, YNNKEL (reference sequence). V gave up 4 bases and J gave up 0 bases, with 7 bases separating them. The CDR3 is 13 residues long. The CDR3 protein is CASSPDFSYEQYF. Written as DNA, the CDR3 is TGTGCCAGCAGCCCTGATTTCTCCTACGAGCAGTACTTC.

This clonotype was found a few times. The chain employs TRBV9 and TRBJ1-5; D possibly corresponds to TRBD1 (5 bases). Trimming removed 4 bases at V and 4 bases at J, with 12 bases between. CDR3 size: 14 residues. The germline V gene has CDR1 SGDLS and CDR2 YYNGEE. The CDR3 protein is CASSLGRVNQPQHF. DNA for the CDR3: TGTGCCAGCAGCCTGGGCAGGGTAAATCAGCCCCAGCATTTT.

This clonotype was seen many times. The chain links TRBV12-3 or TRBV12-4 to TRBJ1-5; D remains ambiguous. The CDR3 has 14 amino acids. The ends were cut back, 7 bases at V and 5 bases at J, with 15 bases in the middle. The CDR3 DNA reads TGTGCCAGCACCCCAGCCGGCCGGGATCAGCCCCAGCATTTT. Translation gives CASTPAGRDQPQHF.

Many counts were recorded for this clonotype. At one end the junction does not follow the germline gene, possibly because of a read error. V is TRBV20-1 and J is TRBJ2-5, with 7 bases aligning to TRBD2. The CDR3 is 14 residues long. Looked up from germline, CDR1 is DFQATT and CDR2 is SNEGSKA (reference sequence). Written as DNA, the CDR3 is TGCAGTGCCGGCGAAGCGGGAATAGGAGAGACCCGGTACTTC. Translating gives CSAGEAGIGETRYF.

The V gene is TRBV11-2, the J gene TRBJ1-2, with D possibly matching TRBD1 (5 bases). CDR1 SGHAT and CDR2 FQNNGV come from the germline V gene. V shed 0 bases and J shed 2 bases, with 13 bases lying between them. The CDR3 totals 16 residues. CDR3 sequence: CASSLDSGWWNYGYTF. CDR3 nucleotides: TGTGCCAGCAGCTTAGATTCAGGGTGGTGGAACTATGGCTACACCTTC.

This clonotype was recorded many times. V is TRBV3-1 and J is TRBJ2-7, with TRBD2 matching 7 bases. Germline V lookup: CDR1 LGHDT, CDR2 YNNKEL (reference sequence). The CDR3 is made up of 15 amino acids. Germline trimming cut 2 bases from V and 2 bases from J; bases unmatched to any gene: 6. The CDR3 DNA is TGTGCCAGCAGCCAAACGTTAGCGGGTGCCTACGAGCAGTACTTC. Translated, it gives CASSQTLAGAYEQYF.

The chain uses TRBV2 and TRBJ1-2; 9 nucleotides align to TRBD1. This CDR3 has 14 amino acids. Trimming at V came to 1 base and at J to 8 bases, leaving 5 bases not matched to a gene. Germline CDR1 reads SNHLY; CDR2 reads FYNNEI. The CDR3 loop is CASSEGGTGRGYTF. CDR3 DNA: TGTGCCAGCAGTGAAGGGGGGACAGGGCGAGGCTACACCTTC.

The chain links TRBV5-1 to TRBJ2-7, with 12 bases matching TRBD2. The CDR3 runs 17 residues. Unmatched junction bases numbered 11, after V lost 4 bases and J lost 3 bases. CDR1 is SGHRS, CDR2 YFSETQ, per germline. CDR3 residues: CASSEGLAGGPVYEQYF. CDR3 DNA: TGCGCCAGCAGCGAGGGACTAGCGGGTGGGCCGGTCTACGAGCAGTACTTC.

This clonotype was detected ten times or more. V gene TRBV2 combines with J gene TRBJ1-1; D is perhaps TRBD1 (6 bases). The V end lost 6 bases, the J end lost 2 bases, and 10 bases lay between the germline ends. The V gene's germline CDR1 is SNHLY and CDR2 FYNNEI. The CDR3 contains 13 residues. CDR3 DNA: TGTGCCAGCAGAGGACAGTTTAACACTGAAGCTTTCTTT. Translating it yields CASRGQFNTEAFF.

Only a few counts were recorded for this clonotype. The rearrangement uses TRBV5-1 and TRBJ1-1; possible D gene TRBD1, 5 bases. Trimming took off 0 bases at V and 2 bases at J, with 14 bases between the two ends. CDR3 size: 16 residues. Germline values: CDR1 SGHRS, CDR2 YFSETQ. CDR3 coding DNA: TGCGCCAGCAGCTTGGCCGGGGGGTATCGCAACACTGAAGCTTTCTTT. Amino acids: CASSLAGGYRNTEAFF. Using reference TRBV5-1 and TRBJ1-1 for the parts outside the CDR3, the full variable domain is KAGVTQTPRYLIKTRGQQVTLSCSPISGHRSVSWYQQTPGQGLQFLFEYFSETQRNKGNFPGRFSGRQFSNSRSEMNVSTLELGDSALYLCASSLAGGYRNTEAFFGQGTRLTVV.

The table lists this clonotype with many counts. The chain has TRBV6-1 and TRBJ2-7; 12 nucleotides line up with TRBD2. The V and J ends lost 4 bases and 2 bases, in that order; junction bases with no gene match: 6. CDR3 length equals 16 residues. Germline V lookup: CDR1 MNHNS, CDR2 SASEGT. The CDR3 sequence is CASSVLLAGGTYEQYF. The CDR3 nucleotides are TGTGCCAGCAGTGTCCTTCTAGCGGGAGGGACCTACGAGCAGTACTTC.

This clonotype showed up many times. The chain has TRBV11-2 and TRBJ1-6; D gene unclear. The V end was cut by 1 base, the J end by 5 bases, with 12 bases between. CDR1 is SGHAT, CDR2 FQNNGV, per germline. There are 16 residues in the CDR3. CDR3 residues: CASSLVSVANNSPLHF. As DNA, the CDR3 is TGTGCCAGCAGCTTAGTCTCAGTAGCCAATAATTCACCCCTCCACTTT.

Only a few counts were recorded for this clonotype. The chain links TRBV19 to TRBJ2-1; 7 nucleotides align to TRBD2. The ends lost 6 bases at V and 8 bases at J; junction bases unmatched: 13. Germline V CDR1 and CDR2: LNHDA, SQIVND (reference sequence). This CDR3 contains 15 residues. DNA for the CDR3: TGTGCCAGTAGCCCCGGACTAGTCCCTTTCTATGAGCAGTTCTTC. Translating gives CASSPGLVPFYEQFF.

V usage is TRBV7-2 and J usage is TRBJ1-5; 7 positions match TRBD1. Germline V gives CDR1 SGHTA, CDR2 FQGNSA. The CDR3 totals 13 residues. V gave up 2 bases and J gave up 6 bases; unmatched junction bases: 1. The CDR3 sequence: CASSLQGGQPQHF. Here the CDR3 DNA reads TGTGCCAGCAGCTTACAGGGGGGTCAGCCCCAGCATTTT.